This T cell receptor (beta chain) originates from a study of cytomegalovirus exposure and HLA in healthy donors. This CDR3 is 14 amino acids long. Germline loops: CDR1 SGHAT, CDR2 FQNNGV. The junction had 5 bases not matched to a gene; V was cut back by 6 bases and J by 7 bases. Profiled with immunoSEQ multiplex PCR; TCRdb holds only in-frame clones, not every one. The table has around 60,000 clones, approximately 95% seen once. Sample: PBMCs. The receptor comes from a woman younger than 30 in good health and CMV-seropositive. The gene calls are TRBV11-2 and TRBJ2-2, with 10 bases that match TRBD2. The CDR3 DNA reads TGTGCCAGCAGGGTAGCGGGAGGCAACGGGGAGCTGTTTTTT. It yields the protein CASRVAGGNGELFF.